The entry below describes one T cell receptor (beta chain). Its antigen is unknown. The data were obtained in a study of chemoradiotherapy in HPV16-positive cancers. Overall study findings and caveats: Candidate HPV-specific clones and E7-related TCR motifs grew in tumor during treatment.

The CDR3 is 16 residues long. Germline lookup yields CDR1 SGHRS and CDR2 YFSETQ. The V gene lost 0 bases and the J gene lost 4 bases, with 11 bases spanning the gap. The table came from immunoSEQ multiplex PCR; TCRdb's copy has only in-frame clones and leaves some out. The table has approximately 1,900 clones, about 85% seen once. Samples were taken several times over chemoradiotherapy. Sequences were derived from tumor tissue, sampled from a patient who underwent chemoradiotherapy. This chain uses TRBV5-1 with TRBJ2-6; D possibly corresponds to TRBD1 (6 bases). This receptor was obtained from a human donor with HPV-associated anogenital cancer. The CDR3 here is CASSLDAGAGANVLTF. The CDR3 DNA reads TGCGCCAGCAGCTTGGATGCAGGGGCAGGGGCCAACGTCCTGACTTTC.